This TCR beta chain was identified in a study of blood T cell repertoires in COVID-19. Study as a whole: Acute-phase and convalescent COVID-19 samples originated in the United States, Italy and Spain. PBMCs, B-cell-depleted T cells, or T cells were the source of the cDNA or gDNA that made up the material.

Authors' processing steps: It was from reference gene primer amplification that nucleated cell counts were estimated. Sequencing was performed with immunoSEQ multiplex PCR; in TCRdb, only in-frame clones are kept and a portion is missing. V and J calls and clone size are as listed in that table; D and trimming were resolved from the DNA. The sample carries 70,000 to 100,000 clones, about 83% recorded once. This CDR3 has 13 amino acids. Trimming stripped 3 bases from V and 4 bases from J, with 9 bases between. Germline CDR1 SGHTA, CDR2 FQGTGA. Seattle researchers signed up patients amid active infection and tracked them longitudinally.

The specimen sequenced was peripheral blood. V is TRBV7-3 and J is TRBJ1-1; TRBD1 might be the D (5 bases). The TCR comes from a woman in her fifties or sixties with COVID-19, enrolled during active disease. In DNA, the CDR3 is TGTGCCAGCAGCTTTTGGCAGGGCACTGAAGCTTTCTTT. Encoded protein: CASSFWQGTEAFF.